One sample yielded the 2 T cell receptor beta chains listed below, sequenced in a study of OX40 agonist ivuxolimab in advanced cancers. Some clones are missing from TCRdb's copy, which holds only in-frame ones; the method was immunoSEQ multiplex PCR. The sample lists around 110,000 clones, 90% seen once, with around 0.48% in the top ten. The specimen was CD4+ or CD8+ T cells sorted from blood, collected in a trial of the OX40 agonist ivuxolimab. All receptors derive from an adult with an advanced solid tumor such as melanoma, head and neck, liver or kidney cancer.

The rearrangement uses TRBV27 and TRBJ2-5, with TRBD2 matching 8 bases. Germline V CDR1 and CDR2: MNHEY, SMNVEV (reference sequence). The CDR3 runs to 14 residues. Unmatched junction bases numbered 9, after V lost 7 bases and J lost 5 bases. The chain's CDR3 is CASNPRGGRETQYF. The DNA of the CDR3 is TGTGCCAGCAACCCCCGGGGGGGCAGGGAGACCCAGTACTTC.

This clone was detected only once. The CDR3 sequence: CSVDWGSTDTQYF. The DNA of the CDR3 is TGCAGCGTTGATTGGGGGAGCACAGATACGCAGTATTTT. The V gene is TRBV29-1, the J gene TRBJ2-3; D is possibly TRBD1 or TRBD2 (5 bases each). The CDR3 loop spans 13 amino acids. The V gene's germline CDR1 is SQVTM and CDR2 ANQGSEA. V was cut by 3 bases and J by 0 bases, with 7 bases left in between.